This T cell receptor beta chain was observed in a study of blood T cell repertoires in COVID-19. The repertoire was sequenced with immunoSEQ multiplex PCR; TCRdb's copy has only in-frame clones and lacks some. The repertoire includes approximately 70,000 clones, around 86% of them detected once, and 11% sits in the top ten. CDR3 length: 14 amino acids. Per the germline V gene, CDR1 is LNHDA and CDR2 is SQIVND (reference sequence). Trimming removed 3 bases from V and 4 bases from J, with 11 bases in between. Sequencing was performed on peripheral blood. This chain uses TRBV19 with TRBJ2-3, with D possibly matching TRBD1 (6 bases). The sequence derives from a man in his 70s with active or convalescent COVID-19. The DNA of the CDR3 is TGTGCCAGTAGTATTCGGGCAGGGGCAGATACGCAGTATTTT. This sequence encodes CASSIRAGADTQYF.